The following is a TCR beta chain sequence with its context. What it binds is not known. Looked up from germline, CDR1 is DFQATT and CDR2 is SNEGSKA (reference sequence). The V end lost 7 bases, the J end lost 7 bases, and 8 bases lay between the germline ends. This CDR3 is built from 10 residues. Each CDR3 protein is one row after TCRdb ran MiXCR on the reads. The sample lists around 800,000 distinct CDR3 sequences; about 30% were seen once. These data come from a study of T cell repertoires in cytomegalovirus infection. The specimen was cultured CD8+ T cells from PBMCs, collected from culture after CMV antigen stimulation. This chain connects TRBV20-1 to TRBJ2-1; D not certain. This TCR came from a human donor in good health (CMV status not recorded). Some clones in this sample may be carry-over from other donors' samples. The CDR3 DNA is TGCAGTGGACCGGCGAATGAGCAGTTCTTC. Its translation: CSGPANEQFF.